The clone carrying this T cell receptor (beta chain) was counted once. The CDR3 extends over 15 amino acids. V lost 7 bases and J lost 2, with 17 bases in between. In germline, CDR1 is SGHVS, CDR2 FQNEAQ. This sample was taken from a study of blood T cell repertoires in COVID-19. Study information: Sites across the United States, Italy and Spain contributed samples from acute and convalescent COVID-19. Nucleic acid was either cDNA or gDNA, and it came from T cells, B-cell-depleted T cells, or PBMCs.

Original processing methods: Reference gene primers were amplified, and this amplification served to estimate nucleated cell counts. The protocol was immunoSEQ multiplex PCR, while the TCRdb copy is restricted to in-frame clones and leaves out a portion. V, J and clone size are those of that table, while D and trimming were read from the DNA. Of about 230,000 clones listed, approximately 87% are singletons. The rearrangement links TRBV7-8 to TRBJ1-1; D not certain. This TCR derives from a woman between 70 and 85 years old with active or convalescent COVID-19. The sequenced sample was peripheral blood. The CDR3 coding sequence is TGTGCCAGCACCTCGAGGGTTGATAGAAACACTGAAGCTTTCTTT. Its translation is CASTSRVDRNTEAFF.